The rows below give T cell receptor beta chains drawn from one sample of a study of CD8+CD57+ T cells in acquired aplastic anemia. TCRdb recomputed calls from the reads with MiXCR, one row per CDR3 protein. The table has about 110,000 distinct CDR3 sequences, 40% to 60% seen once. Sequenced input: sorted CD4+, CD8+, or CD8+CD57+ T cells (not recorded which) from PBMCs. These receptors came from a human donor in good health, serving as a control. Both conserved end residues are part of each CDR3. The D gene is left open where the match is weak. For some rows the clone size is stated as once, few or many, or as a class when expanded; others skip it.

j_call	v_call	clone_size	d_call	cdr3_nt	cdr3_aa
TRBJ2-3	TRBV2	many	TRBD1	TGTGCCAGCAGTGTCAGGGGGCGTCCAGCGGATACGCAGTATTTT	CASSVRGRPADTQYF
TRBJ2-5	TRBV6-5	many	.	TGTGCCAGCAGTTACATTGGGACCGATAGACAAGAGACCCAGTACTTC	CASSYIGTDRQETQYF
TRBJ1-1	TRBV10-3	few	.	TGTGCCATCAGTCACCCGGGCGAGAACACTGAAGCTTTCTTT	CAISHPGENTEAFF
TRBJ1-2	TRBV15	few	.	TGTGCCACCAGCAGAGCGGGAGGCGGCTACACCTTC	CATSRAGGGYTF
TRBJ2-1	TRBV7-9	many	.	TGTGCCAGCAGCTCTATGGCGGACAGTTCTGATTTC	CASSSMADSSDF
TRBJ2-1	TRBV7-2	.	.	TGTGCCAGCAGCTTAGAGCGCTACAATGAGCAGTTCTTC	CASSLERYNEQFF
TRBJ1-2	TRBV24-1	many	.	TGTGCCACCAGTGACCCAACGGATGGCTACACCTTC	CATSDPTDGYTF
TRBJ2-7	TRBV29-1	.	TRBD2	TGCAGCGTTGAATTTTGGGCGGGAGGCACCTACGAGCAGTACTTC	CSVEFWAGGTYEQYF
TRBJ1-2	TRBV19	many	.	TGTGCCAGTAGTCCGGTTATCGGGGATTGGAATGGCTACACCTTC	CASSPVIGDWNGYTF
TRBJ2-7	TRBV12-3/TRBV12-4	.	TRBD2	TGTGCCAGCAGCGCCCTAGCGGGCAATCCCTACGAGCAGTACTTC	CASSALAGNPYEQYF
TRBJ2-7	TRBV19	medium-sized	.	TGTGCCAGTAGTATAGAGCGGGACGCGGGCGAGCAGTACTTC	CASSIERDAGEQYF
TRBJ1-4	TRBV12-3/TRBV12-4	many	.	TGTGCCAGCAGTTTAGGGGAAGTCGGACTGTTTTTT	CASSLGEVGLFF
TRBJ2-3	TRBV20-1	.	.	TGCAGTGCTCAAGAGAGGGGAGACCCATTAGGTACGCAGTATTTT	CSAQERGDPLGTQYF
TRBJ1-5	TRBV5-1	.	.	TGCGCCAGCAGCTTGGAACCAAATCAGCCCCAGCATTTT	CASSLEPNQPQHF
TRBJ2-7	TRBV4-3	many	.	TGCGCCAGCAGCCAAGTTTGGGGGCGCTTCCACGAGCAGTACTTC	CASSQVWGRFHEQYF
TRBJ2-6	TRBV5-4	.	.	TGTGCCAGCAGCTTGGGTCAGGGCATTCTCTCTGGGGCCAACGTCCTGACTTTC	CASSLGQGILSGANVLTF
TRBJ1-2	TRBV12-3/TRBV12-4	many	TRBD1	TGTGCCAGCAGTCTGGGACAGCCCAGGGGCTACACCTTC	CASSLGQPRGYTF
TRBJ1-2	TRBV19	many	.	TGTGCCAGTAGTGAGGTTTCAGATGGCTACACCTTC	CASSEVSDGYTF
TRBJ2-7	TRBV2	.	.	TGTGCCAGCAGCCCCTGGGGTGGGGGGAGCTACGAGCAGTACTTC	CASSPWGGGSYEQYF
TRBJ2-3	TRBV24-1	.	TRBD1	TGTGCCACCAGTGGTACCTTAGGGACAGGGGAGGCAGATACGCAGTATTTT	CATSGTLGTGEADTQYF
TRBJ2-3	TRBV7-9	many	TRBD2	TGTGCCAGCAGCCCTCTAGCGGGGATCGGCACAGATACGCAGTATTTT	CASSPLAGIGTDTQYF
TRBJ2-7	TRBV15	.	.	TGTGCCACCGCCCCGGACGTCTCCTACGAGCAGTACTTC	CATAPDVSYEQYF
TRBJ1-1	TRBV7-8	.	.	TGTGCCAGCACCACCTATAAGAACACTGAAGCTTTCTTT	CASTTYKNTEAFF
TRBJ1-3	TRBV2	many	TRBD1	TGTGCCAGCAGGGGACAGCCGCCTTCTGGAGACACCATATATTTT	CASRGQPPSGDTIYF
TRBJ1-5	TRBV27	many	.	TGTGCCAGCAGTTTATTGGGGGACAATCAGCCCCAGCATTTT	CASSLLGDNQPQHF
TRBJ1-1	TRBV6-1	few	.	TGTACCAGCATCAGTATGGCAGGGAACACTGAAGCTTTCTTT	CTSISMAGNTEAFF
TRBJ1-4	TRBV19	many	.	TGTGCCAGTAGTATGGTCCTCTGGCAGGGCGGGTCTAATGAAAAACTGTTTTTT	CASSMVLWQGGSNEKLFF
TRBJ1-2	TRBV6-1	many	.	TGTGCCAGCAGGGAAGGGACTGTCGAGCGAGACTACACCTTC	CASREGTVERDYTF
TRBJ1-5	TRBV10-3	.	.	TGTGCCATCAGCCAGGGGTTGGATCAGCCCCAGCATTTT	CAISQGLDQPQHF
TRBJ1-5	TRBV19	many	.	TGTGCCAGTAGTACGATGGGGGCTAGCAATCAGCCCCAGCATTTT	CASSTMGASNQPQHF
TRBJ2-3	TRBV10-3	.	.	TGTGCCATACGGGGTGGGGTCGCAGATACGCAGTATTTT	CAIRGGVADTQYF
TRBJ1-2	TRBV19	many	TRBD1	TGTGCCAGTAGTGTACCGGGACAGGATGGCGATGGCTACACCTTC	CASSVPGQDGDGYTF
TRBJ1-5	TRBV24-1	.	.	TGTGCCACCAGTCCCGGGGTGAGCAGTCAGCCCCAGCATTTT	CATSPGVSSQPQHF
TRBJ2-3	TRBV24-1	.	.	TGTGCCACCAGTGAGTACGGACCCGTGGGCACAGATACGCAGTATTTT	CATSEYGPVGTDTQYF
TRBJ2-1	TRBV20-1	.	.	TGCAGTGCTGCTAGGGACGGCGCCTACGAGCAGTTCTTC	CSAARDGAYEQFF
TRBJ1-1	TRBV5-1	.	.	TGCGCCAGCAGCTGGACAGCCCACACTGAAGCTTTCTTT	CASSWTAHTEAFF
TRBJ2-7	TRBV29-1	.	TRBD1	TGCAGCGTCGCGGGACAGGGGACCTGCGAGCAGTACTTC	CSVAGQGTCEQYF
TRBJ2-7	TRBV6-2/TRBV6-3	.	.	TGTGCCAGCGCTGGGCAGGGGACTTACTCCTACGAGCAGTACTTC	CASAGQGTYSYEQYF
TRBJ2-1	TRBV24-1	.	.	TGTGCCACCAGTGACCCTCACAATGAGCAGTTCTTC	CATSDPHNEQFF
TRBJ2-1	TRBV29-1	.	.	TGCAGCGTTGAATCTGGGCCCAGTATGTACAATGAGCAGTTCTTC	CSVESGPSMYNEQFF
TRBJ1-4	TRBV19	.	TRBD1	TGTGCCAGTATGGACAGGGTAATTGAAAAACTGTTTTTT	CASMDRVIEKLFF
TRBJ1-1	TRBV7-8	.	TRBD1	TGTGCCAGCAGCCGGATTGGGACAGGATCTGAAGCTTTCTTT	CASSRIGTGSEAFF
TRBJ2-5	TRBV15	.	.	TGTGCCACCAGCAGAGATCGGGGGCGAGAGACCCAGCACTTC	CATSRDRGRETQHF
TRBJ2-5	TRBV12-5	few	TRBD2	TGTGCTAGTGGTTCACGCCCCCCAGCCTGGCGGGGGGGCCTAAAGACCCAGTACTTC	CASGSRPPAWRGGLKTQYF
TRBJ1-1	TRBV2	.	.	TGTGCCAGCAGAGCGGGACACACGAACACTGAAGCTTTCTTT	CASRAGHTNTEAFF